A selection of T cell receptor beta chains follows, all from one sample in a study of early T cells in non-severe SARS-CoV-2 infection. TCRdb called the 5' RACE reads again in MiXCR, with one record for every CDR3 protein. The sample consists of approximately 50,000 distinct CDR3 sequences, less than 9.5% of them appearing once. Sequencing used whole blood. These TCRs come from an adult who was a healthcare worker with PCR-confirmed SARS-CoV-2 infection or an uninfected control (not recorded which). Each CDR3 is given with its conserved first and last residue. A D gene is named only where the DNA matches it firmly. Clone size is given for some rows only: seen once, a few or many times, or a class if the clone is expanded.

V: TRBV27; J: TRBJ2-3; size: .; D: .; DNA: TGTGCCAGCAGTTCGGGGAGTTCAGCAGATACGCAGTATTTT; CDR3: CASSSGSSADTQYF
V: TRBV20-1; J: TRBJ2-7; size: .; D: .; DNA: TGCAGTGCTAGAGTCCCTGGTTCCGCGGTCTACGAGCAGTACTTC; CDR3: CSARVPGSAVYEQYF
V: TRBV29-1; J: TRBJ2-6; size: few; D: .; DNA: TGCAGCGTTAGGCAGGGCGCTACTGGGGCCAACGTCCTGACTTTC; CDR3: CSVRQGATGANVLTF
V: TRBV6-6; J: TRBJ1-1; size: many; D: TRBD1; DNA: TGTGCCGGACAGGGAGGGTGGATGAACACTGAAGCTTTCTTT; CDR3: CAGQGGWMNTEAFF
V: TRBV5-1; J: TRBJ2-2; size: .; D: .; DNA: TGCGCCAGCAGCCCGCTCCAGACGGCCGGGGAGCTGTTTTTT; CDR3: CASSPLQTAGELFF
V: TRBV3-1; J: TRBJ2-3; size: few; D: .; DNA: TGTGCCAGCAGCCGGTCGGATACGCAGTATTTT; CDR3: CASSRSDTQYF
V: TRBV10-1; J: TRBJ1-4; size: few; D: .; DNA: TGCGCCAGCAGTCCGGCCAACGGGGAAAAACTGTTTTTT; CDR3: CASSPANGEKLFF
V: TRBV7-2; J: TRBJ1-3; size: .; D: .; DNA: TGTGCCAGCAGCCCGAGACATTCCTCTGGAAACACCATATATTTT; CDR3: CASSPRHSSGNTIYF
V: TRBV12-3/TRBV12-4; J: TRBJ2-3; size: few; D: TRBD2; DNA: TGTGCCAGCAGCCCTAGCGGGGGCCGGGGTACGCAGTATTTT; CDR3: CASSPSGGRGTQYF
V: TRBV4-1; J: TRBJ2-7; size: few; D: .; DNA: TGCGCCAGCAGCCAAGTAGGGGGGCACGAGCAGTACTTC; CDR3: CASSQVGGHEQYF
V: TRBV19; J: TRBJ2-5; size: .; D: .; DNA: TGTGCCAGTAGTACCACTAAGGGGGGAGAGACCCAGTACTTC; CDR3: CASSTTKGGETQYF
V: TRBV15; J: TRBJ1-3; size: many; D: .; DNA: TGTGCCACCAGCAGAGATAGGTGGCTTGAAAACACCATATATTTT; CDR3: CATSRDRWLENTIYF
V: TRBV4-1; J: TRBJ2-1; size: few; D: .; DNA: TGCGCCAGCAGCCAGATAACGGGACGCTACAATGAGCAGTTCTTC; CDR3: CASSQITGRYNEQFF
V: TRBV29-1; J: TRBJ2-1; size: .; D: .; DNA: TGCAGCGTTGATAGCAGGGGGGGGAATGAGCAGTTCTTC; CDR3: CSVDSRGGNEQFF
V: TRBV6-5; J: TRBJ2-3; size: .; D: TRBD2; DNA: TGTGCCAGCAGAATGACTAGCGGGAGTAGAGATACGCAGTATTTT; CDR3: CASRMTSGSRDTQYF
V: TRBV12-3/TRBV12-4; J: TRBJ2-1; size: .; D: TRBD2; DNA: TGTGCCAGCAGATTAGCGGGAGCCTACAATGAGCAGTTCTTC; CDR3: CASRLAGAYNEQFF
V: TRBV4-1; J: TRBJ1-2; size: .; D: TRBD1; DNA: TGCGCCAGCAGCCAAGGGACAGGGAACCACACCTTC; CDR3: CASSQGTGNHTF
V: TRBV12-3/TRBV12-4; J: TRBJ2-2; size: few; D: .; DNA: TGTGCCAGCAGTTTCAGCTGGCAGGGGAACACCGGGGAGCTGTTTTTT; CDR3: CASSFSWQGNTGELFF
V: TRBV28; J: TRBJ2-3; size: few; D: .; DNA: TGTGCCAGCAGTTTTGGGATAGAAGAGGCAGATACGCAGTATTTT; CDR3: CASSFGIEEADTQYF
V: TRBV5-5; J: TRBJ2-2; size: many; D: .; DNA: TGTGCCAGCAGCCCCCGCCTCTCCAAAACCGTTGTCACCGGGGAGCTGTTTTTT; CDR3: CASSPRLSKTVVTGELFF
V: TRBV15; J: TRBJ1-1; size: .; D: .; DNA: TGTGCCACCAAGGTAGGGCAGAACACTGAAGCTTTCTTT; CDR3: CATKVGQNTEAFF
V: TRBV21-1; J: TRBJ2-7; size: .; D: .; DNA: TGTGCCAGCAGCAAATACTACGAGCAGTACTTC; CDR3: CASSKYYEQYF
V: TRBV14; J: TRBJ2-4; size: few; D: .; DNA: TGTGCCAGCAGCCAAGCGGGACCTCAAAACATTCAGTACTTC; CDR3: CASSQAGPQNIQYF